These 31 T cell receptor beta chains were all obtained from the same sample, sequenced in a study of post-analysis software for immune sequencing data (dated by TCRdb to between 2015 and 2016). Library creation used PCR. Sequencing instrument: Illumina HiSeq 2500. To reduce PCR and sequencing biases, unique molecular identifiers were incorporated into the TCR beta cDNA libraries. Clones were called with MiXCR by TCRdb after fastp trimmed the public reads at Q25, and only in-frame beta chains were retained. CDR3 protein duplicates are merged, each entry listing the most common genes and DNA. The sample yields 550,000 to 700,000 distinct CDR3 sequences; about 40% were counted once. The ten largest clones represent under 2% of the sample. Overall results and qualifications from the work: Patients showed significantly higher frequencies than controls for a handful of TRBV segments, among them TRBV5-6, TRBV5-1 and TRBV20-1.

These receptors have no known antigen. Sequencing was done on a sample of blood. All receptors derive from a girl between 5 and 17 years old with multiple sclerosis.

This chain links TRBV24-1 with TRBJ2-1; 14 nucleotides line up with TRBD2. Germline CDR1 reads KGHDR; CDR2 reads SFDVKD. The CDR3 covers 21 residues. The V and J ends lost 4 bases and 0 bases, in that order; junction bases with no gene match: 13. The CDR3, as DNA: TGTGCCACCAGTGACTCCCCGGGACTAGCGGGAGCCGAATACTCCTACAATGAGCAGTTCTTC. The encoded protein is CATSDSPGLAGAEYSYNEQFF.

The V call is TRBV25-1, the J call TRBJ2-7, with D possibly being TRBD2 (7 bases). The CDR3 runs 13 residues. From germline, CDR1 is MGHDK and CDR2 SYGVNS. V gave up 8 bases and J gave up 0 bases, with 11 bases separating them. The CDR3 protein is CASERDNSYEQYF. CDR3 bases: TGTGCCAGCGAGCGGGACAACTCCTACGAGCAGTACTTC.

V is TRBV6-1 and J is TRBJ2-1, with TRBD2 matching over 7 bases. From germline, CDR1 is MNHNS and CDR2 SASEGT. The CDR3 loop spans 13 amino acids. With 10 bases clipped from V and 8 bases from J, the junction kept 11 bases outside the gene matches. The CDR3 reads CATGREGSHEQFF. CDR3 bases: TGTGCCACGGGGAGGGAGGGTTCTCATGAGCAGTTCTTC.

Worth noting for this clonotype: A read error may account for a junction end that differs from germline. The CDR3 region is CASNLPGEVHEQYF. CDR3 sequence (DNA): TGTGCCAGCAACTTACCGGGGGAAGTGCACGAGCAGTACTTC. The chain links TRBV11-2 to TRBJ2-5, with a possible D match to TRBD2 (6 bases). The J call is uncertain, as TRBJ2-7 better fits the DNA end. The CDR3 is 14 amino acids. The germline V gene encodes CDR1 SGHAT and CDR2 FQNNGV.

The V call is TRBV7-9, the J call TRBJ2-7, with 10 nucleotides matching TRBD2. There are 15 residues in the CDR3. Germline assignment: CDR1 SEHNR and CDR2 FQNEAQ (reference sequence). V was clipped by 5 bases and J by 2 bases; unmatched bases: 6. The DNA for the CDR3 is TGTGCCAGCAGCGCTTTAGCGGGAGGAACCTACGAGCAGTACTTC. Amino acid sequence: CASSALAGGTYEQYF.

The V and J genes are TRBV3-1 and TRBJ2-7; D is ambiguous. This CDR3 is built from 14 residues. Trimming removed 2 bases at V and 1 base at J, with 9 bases between. Germline CDR1 is LGHDT and CDR2 is YNNKEL (reference sequence). The CDR3 loop reads CASSQLMKSYEQYF. The CDR3 nucleotides are TGTGCCAGCAGCCAACTGATGAAATCCTACGAGCAGTACTTC.

V is TRBV6-4 and J is TRBJ2-1, with D tentatively TRBD1 (5 bases). Germline V gene data show CDR1 as MRHNA and CDR2 as SNTAGT. V gave up 2 bases and J gave up 1 base, with 9 bases separating them. This CDR3 spans 15 amino acids. DNA of the CDR3: TGTGCCAGCAGTGACCAGGCAGGGTCCTACAATGAGCAGTTCTTC. This gives the protein CASSDQAGSYNEQFF.

A few counts support this clonotype. The V gene is TRBV18, the J gene TRBJ2-1; 12 bases align to TRBD1. V trimming: 2 bases; J trimming: 6 bases; junction bases outside the gene matches: 5. There are 16 residues in the CDR3. The germline gives CDR1 KGHSH, CDR2 LQKENI. The CDR3 spells CASSPGTGGIPNEQFF. The CDR3, as DNA: TGTGCCAGCTCACCAGGGACAGGGGGCATCCCCAATGAGCAGTTCTTC.

The rearrangement links TRBV4-1 to TRBJ1-1; 7 bases line up with TRBD1. In germline, CDR1 is MGHRA, CDR2 YSYEKL. V gave up 4 bases and J gave up 1 base; unmatched junction bases: 6. The CDR3 sequence is 15 residues long. The CDR3 sequence is CASSLPAGGNTEAFF. CDR3 bases: TGCGCCAGCAGCCTTCCGGCAGGGGGGAACACTGAAGCTTTCTTT.

The chain recombines TRBV11-3 with TRBJ2-7; 13 bases are shared with TRBD2. CDR3 size: 18 residues. V lost 5 bases, J lost 3 bases, and 13 bases stayed unmatched. CDR1 is SGHNT, CDR2 YENEEA, per germline. CDR3 nucleotide sequence: TGTGCCAGCAGCCACCCTGGGACTAGCGGGACCTCCATCTACGAGCAGTACTTC. This gives the protein CASSHPGTSGTSIYEQYF.

The chain employs TRBV5-6 and TRBJ1-2, with D perhaps TRBD1 (6 bases). The germline V and J ends were trimmed by 4 bases and 5 bases, with 9 bases remaining between them. The CDR3 extends over 12 amino acids. Germline values: CDR1 SGHDT, CDR2 YYEEEE. The CDR3 region has the DNA TGTGCCAGCAGCCGGACAGTGTATGGCTACACCTTC. This gives the protein CASSRTVYGYTF.

This clonotype was detected only a few times. CDR3 sequence: CASSVLGSSYNEQFF. CDR3 coding DNA: TGTGCCAGCAGCGTTCTAGGTAGCTCCTACAATGAGCAGTTCTTC. V gene TRBV9 combines with J gene TRBJ2-1, with D unresolved. Germline V gives CDR1 SGDLS, CDR2 YYNGEE. The CDR3 totals 15 residues. V was shortened by 2 bases and J by 0 bases, with 9 bases between the two germline ends.

Comments on this clonotype: An end of the junction differs from the germline gene, which may be a read error. The gene calls are TRBV24-1 and TRBJ2-7; 10 nucleotides line up with TRBD2. The CDR3 totals 16 residues. Per the germline V gene, CDR1 is KGHDR and CDR2 is SFDVKD. In DNA, the CDR3 is TGTGCCACCAGTGATTCCCCGGGACTAGCGATCTACGAGCAGTACTTT. Its translation is CATSDSPGLAIYEQYF.

The chain has TRBV11-2 and TRBJ2-7; 9 positions agree with TRBD1. Germline values: CDR1 SGHAT, CDR2 FQNNGV. The CDR3 is 13 amino acids. Trimming removed 0 bases from V and 12 bases from J; junction bases left unmatched: 6. CDR3 nucleotides: TGTGCCAGCAGCTTAGATCGGTGGGGACAGGGGTACTTC. This gives the protein CASSLDRWGQGYF.

The chain combines TRBV27 with TRBJ2-7; 10 bases match TRBD1. In germline, CDR1 is MNHEY, CDR2 SMNVEV (reference sequence). The CDR3 runs to 15 residues. V lost 5 bases and J lost 1; bases outside the gene matches: 5. The CDR3 sequence is CASSHDRGLSYEQYF. CDR3 bases: TGTGCCAGCAGTCATGACAGGGGGCTTTCCTACGAGCAGTACTTC.

The CDR3 DNA sequence: TGTGCCAGCAGCTTATCCCCGGGCACTGAAGCTTTCTTT. It specifies CASSLSPGTEAFF. The chain recombines TRBV7-9 with TRBJ1-1, with unresolved D. Germline CDR1 SEHNR, CDR2 FQNEAQ (reference sequence). The V and J ends lost 2 bases and 4 bases respectively, with 8 bases between them. There are 13 residues in the CDR3.

This clonotype was seen only a few times. This rearrangement joins TRBV19 to TRBJ2-5; D might be TRBD2 (6 bases). This CDR3 is built from 14 residues. Trimming pared 7 bases from V and 2 bases from J, leaving 14 bases between. Germline values: CDR1 LNHDA, CDR2 SQIVND (reference sequence). CDR3 DNA sequence: TGTGCCAGTAACCTGACTAGTCTACAAGAGACCCAGTACTTC. Its translation is CASNLTSLQETQYF. The variable domain in full, with the rest retrieved from reference TRBV19 and TRBJ2-5, is DGGITQSPKYLFRKEGQNVTLSCEQNLNHDAMYWYRQDPGQGLRLIYYSQIVNDFQKGDIAEGYSVSREKKESFPLTVTSAQKNPTAFYLCASNLTSLQETQYFGPGTRLLVL.

This clonotype was recorded a few times. The rearrangement joins TRBV2 to TRBJ2-5, with 9 nucleotides matching TRBD2. Per germline, CDR1 SNHLY and CDR2 FYNNEI. The V and J ends lost 4 bases and 3 bases, in that order; junction bases with no gene match: 3. The CDR3 runs to 14 residues. CDR3 coding DNA: TGTGCCAGCAGTGGCGGGAGGGCCGAAGAGACCCAGTACTTC. Translation: CASSGGRAEETQYF.

The V gene is TRBV7-2, the J gene TRBJ1-2; tentative D call: TRBD1 (6 bases). Per the germline V gene, CDR1 is SGHTA and CDR2 is FQGNSA. Trimming pared 4 bases from V and 4 bases from J, leaving 22 bases between. The CDR3 has 17 amino acids. CDR3 bases: TGTGCCAGCAGCTACCTCCCAGGAGAGCAGGGGAGCTATGGCTACACCTTC. Amino acid sequence: CASSYLPGEQGSYGYTF. Variable domain in full (rest from reference TRBV7-2 and TRBJ1-2): GAGVSQSPSNKVTEKGKDVELRCDPISGHTALYWYRQSLGQGLEFLIYFQGNSAPDKSGLPSDRFSAERTGGSVSTLTIQRTQQEDSAVYLCASSYLPGEQGSYGYTFGSGTRLTVV.

The V gene is TRBV27, the J gene TRBJ2-7; D might be TRBD2 (6 bases). The germline gives CDR1 MNHEY, CDR2 SMNVEV (reference sequence). The CDR3 totals 16 residues. V was clipped by 4 bases and J by 4 bases, with 20 bases between them. The CDR3 bases are TGTGCCAGCAGTTCCCCGGGACTGGGGTCGTCGTACGAGCAGTACTTC. Encoded protein: CASSSPGLGSSYEQYF.

The chain recombines TRBV29-1 with TRBJ2-1; TRBD1 aligns across 12 bases. The CDR3 spans 14 residues. Looked up from germline, CDR1 is SQVTM and CDR2 is ANQGSEA. Unmatched junction bases numbered 9, after V lost 7 bases and J lost 8 bases. Written as DNA, the CDR3 is TGCAGCGGTGACGGGGGACAGGGGGCTTATGAGCAGTTCTTC. Translated: CSGDGGQGAYEQFF.

The count of this clonotype is one. The chain is built from TRBV5-1 and TRBJ2-3; 11 nucleotides match TRBD2. The V gene end was trimmed by 4 bases and the J gene end by 5 bases; junction bases not matched to a gene: 6. This CDR3 is 15 amino acids long. The germline V gene encodes CDR1 SGHRS and CDR2 YFSETQ. The CDR3 protein is CASSVSGGAIDTQYF. The CDR3 DNA reads TGCGCCAGCAGCGTTAGCGGGGGGGCCATAGATACGCAGTATTTT.

This clonotype was counted a few times. The chain is built from TRBV20-1 and TRBJ2-7; the D is unclear. The CDR3 sequence is 14 residues long. Germline CDR1 is DFQATT and CDR2 is SNEGSKA (reference sequence). Trimming pared 1 base from V and 2 bases from J, leaving 12 bases between. This CDR3 is CSARGHSGTYEQYF. The CDR3 DNA follows: TGCAGTGCTAGAGGGCACAGTGGGACCTACGAGCAGTACTTC.

The chain links TRBV7-2 to TRBJ2-1, with 7 bases lining up with TRBD2. The trim removed 1 base at V and 2 bases at J, leaving 5 bases unmatched. CDR3 length: 16 amino acids. Germline V gene lookup returns CDR1 SGHTA and CDR2 FQGNSA. CDR3 loop: CASSLDTGRTYNEQFF. The CDR3 coding sequence is TGTGCCAGCAGCTTAGATACCGGGAGGACCTACAATGAGCAGTTCTTC.

The chain couples TRBV12-3 or TRBV12-4 to TRBJ2-7; D gene uncertain. V was pared by 1 base and J by 2 bases, with 12 bases between. The CDR3 runs 15 residues. The DNA of the CDR3 is TGTGCCAGCAGTTTAGGACCAGAAACCCCCTACGAGCAGTACTTC. Amino acid sequence: CASSLGPETPYEQYF.

V is TRBV4-1 and J is TRBJ1-5; 7 bases are shared with TRBD1. With 6 bases clipped from V and 3 bases from J, the junction kept 5 bases outside the gene matches. Germline V gene sequence: CDR1 MGHRA, CDR2 YSYEKL. The CDR3 loop spans 14 amino acids. The CDR3 loop reads CASSSDRVNQPQHF. CDR3 nucleotide sequence: TGCGCCAGCAGTTCCGACAGGGTCAATCAGCCCCAGCATTTT.

In this sample, this clonotype turned up a few times. V usage is TRBV12-3 or TRBV12-4 and J usage is TRBJ2-5; a weak D match, TRBD2 (6 bases). V was cut by 6 bases and J by 7 bases, with 18 bases left in between. CDR3 length equals 14 residues. The CDR3 reads CASSTGTGRGTQYF. CDR3 sequence (DNA): TGTGCCAGCAGCACCGGGACTGGCCGAGGGACCCAGTACTTC.

J is TRBJ1-2 and V is TRBV27; TRBD1 might be the D (6 bases). Germline V lookup: CDR1 MNHEY, CDR2 SMNVEV (reference sequence). With 6 bases removed from V and 5 bases from J, the gap between germline ends came to 16 bases. The CDR3 is 14 residues long. The CDR3 is CASRRGQFNYGYTF. The CDR3 DNA follows: TGTGCCAGCAGGAGGGGACAATTCAATTATGGCTACACCTTC.

The chain recombines TRBV20-1 with TRBJ2-1, with a possible D match to TRBD2 (5 bases). V was trimmed by 3 bases and J by 9 bases, leaving 9 bases between them. The germline V gene has CDR1 DFQATT and CDR2 SNEGSKA (reference sequence). This CDR3 comprises 11 residues. CDR3 in DNA: TGCAGTGCTAGCGAGGGTCTTGAGCAGTTCTTC. Protein: CSASEGLEQFF.

CDR3 sequence (DNA): TGCGCCAGCAGCCAAGCTACAGGGATGAACTATGGCTACACCTTC. Amino acids: CASSQATGMNYGYTF. The chain is built from TRBV4-1 and TRBJ1-2; the D gene is possibly TRBD1 (6 bases). V was trimmed by 1 base and J by 2 bases, leaving 11 bases between them. Per germline, CDR1 MGHRA and CDR2 YSYEKL. This CDR3 comprises 15 residues.

The rearrangement uses TRBV27 and TRBJ2-3; D might be TRBD2 (6 bases). Germline CDR1 and CDR2: MNHEY and SMNVEV (reference sequence). Deletions cut 3 bases from V and 4 bases from J, with 14 bases between. This CDR3 is built from 15 residues. CDR3 residues: CASSFMAGSADTQYF. The CDR3 DNA reads as TGTGCCAGCAGTTTTATGGCGGGGAGCGCAGATACGCAGTATTTT.